This T cell receptor beta chain was sequenced during a study of somatic mutations in cytotoxic T cells in rheumatoid arthritis. For the study at large: Certain T-cell populations stained with V beta antibodies were FACS-sorted to nearly 100% purity, and V beta1+ cells were TCRB-sequenced.

V gave up 2 bases and J gave up 3 bases, with 7 bases separating them. Germline assignment: CDR1 SNHLY and CDR2 FYNNEI. There are 13 residues in the CDR3. This table comes from immunoSEQ multiplex PCR, and its TCRdb copy is limited to in-frame clones, with some not included. The table includes about 25,000 clones, over 80% detected once. Study-level points and caveats: No age-related increase in CD8+ clonality was seen in healthy controls, but one was seen in rheumatoid arthritis patients. With about 60 patients examined, roughly eight had a largest CD8+ clone exceeding 20% of CD8+ cells.

About this clone itself: Its antigen remains unknown.

The clonotype originates from a man between 50 and 59 years old in good health. This chain uses TRBV2 with TRBJ1-1; D is unclear. The sample comprised CD8+ T cells sorted from blood. CDR3 sequence reads: CASSEKFDTEAFF. As DNA, the CDR3 is TGTGCCAGCAGTGAAAAGTTCGACACTGAAGCTTTCTTT. The full variable domain, rest sourced from reference TRBV2 and TRBJ1-1, is EPEVTQTPSHQVTQMGQEVILRCVPISNHLYFYWYRQILGQKVEFLVSFYNNEISEKSEIFDDQFSVERPDGSNFTLKIRSTKLEDSAMYFCASSEKFDTEAFFGQGTRLTVV.